What follows are 32 T cell receptor beta chains derived from one specimen sequenced in a study of shared clonotypes between healthy human individuals. Assay used: immunoSEQ multiplex PCR; TCRdb lists only in-frame clones, some missing. The table lists about 2.3 million clones, 85% to 95% of them singletons, with approximately 0.39% in the top ten. Input material: naive CD4+ T cells from PBMCs. Subset specified: CD45RA+ positively selected. The source is a man younger than 35 in good health. Some clones in this sample may be carry-over from other donors' samples.

J is TRBJ1-6 and V is TRBV30; possible D gene TRBD1, 6 bases. V shed 0 bases and J shed 9 bases, with 15 bases lying between them. Germline lookup yields CDR1 GTSNPN and CDR2 SVGIG (reference sequence). CDR3 size: 15 residues. In DNA form, the CDR3 reads TGTGCCTGGAGTGTAGGTGCTGGAGGGGGTTCACCCCTCCACTTT. Residues: CAWSVGAGGGSPLHF.

Notes on this clone: This sample also contains other DNA sequences that code for the same CDR3. The V and J genes are TRBV5-4 and TRBJ2-5; 8 bases fit TRBD2. Germline CDR1 SGHNT, CDR2 YYREEE (reference sequence). The J segment lost 5 bases and the V segment lost 4 bases, leaving 7 bases of the junction unmatched. The CDR3 is 14 amino acids. This CDR3 reads CASSLGLAGETQYF. The CDR3 nucleotides read TGTGCCAGCAGCCTCGGACTAGCTGGGGAGACCCAGTACTTC.

Regarding this clone: This CDR3 is also generated by other DNA sequences in the sample. The CDR3 nucleotides are TGCAGCGTTGGGGGACAGGGGAATGGCTACACCTTC. The encoded protein is CSVGGQGNGYTF. V usage is TRBV29-1 and J usage is TRBJ1-2; TRBD1 matches 10 bases. The length of the CDR3 is 12 residues. Germline V lookup: CDR1 SQVTM, CDR2 ANQGSEA. V lost 4 bases and J lost 6; bases outside the gene matches: 2.

This sequence joins TRBV5-1 and TRBJ2-5; D unclear. V was shortened by 4 bases and J by 4 bases, with 17 bases between the two germline ends. The germline CDR1 and CDR2 sequences are SGHRS and YFSETQ. This CDR3 is 15 amino acids long. CDR3: CASSPEESLRETQYF. The CDR3 DNA is TGCGCCAGCAGCCCTGAAGAGTCCCTCCGAGAGACCCAGTACTTC.

The chain carries TRBV28 and TRBJ1-5; 7 bases map to TRBD1. With V trimmed by 6 bases and J by 0 bases, 5 bases remained unmatched. The CDR3 sequence is 15 residues long. Germline CDR1 MDHEN, CDR2 SYDVKM. The CDR3, as DNA: TGTGCCAGCAGCCGGGGACAGTATAGCAATCAGCCCCAGCATTTT. This gives the protein CASSRGQYSNQPQHF.

V is TRBV2 and J is TRBJ1-3; the match to TRBD1 covers 9 bases. The V gene's germline CDR1 is SNHLY and CDR2 FYNNEI. The CDR3 runs 15 residues. After removal of 5 bases from V and 2 bases from J, the junction contained 4 bases not matched to a gene. The CDR3 sequence: CASSPGQGPGNTIYF. The CDR3 DNA reads as TGTGCCAGCAGTCCGGGACAGGGCCCTGGAAACACCATATATTTT.

V and J are TRBV5-1 and TRBJ2-7; 7 bases are a match to TRBD2. The CDR3 loop spans 15 amino acids. V lost 4 bases, J lost 2 bases, and 9 bases stayed unmatched. CDR1 is SGHRS, CDR2 YFSETQ, per germline. The CDR3 sequence: CASSPRTRTTYEQYF. CDR3 bases: TGCGCCAGCAGCCCCCGGACTAGGACCACCTACGAGCAGTACTTC.

This clone was found once. The chain employs TRBV4-2 and TRBJ2-4; D remains unclear. Between the trimmed V and J ends, which lost 5 bases and 2 bases, there was a span of 22 bases. This CDR3 has 18 amino acids. CDR1 is LGHNA and CDR2 is YNFKEQ in the germline V gene. In nucleotides, the CDR3 is TGTGCCAGCAGCTACGGGCCTCACGAGGCTATGTCCAAAAACATTCAGTACTTC. Translation gives CASSYGPHEAMSKNIQYF.

The V call is TRBV6-5, the J call TRBJ2-7; D call uncertain. Germline V CDR1 and CDR2: MNHEY, SVGAGI. The CDR3 is 14 amino acids. With 6 bases removed from V and 0 bases from J, the gap between germline ends came to 12 bases. The CDR3 here is CASSPTYSSYEQYF. In DNA form, the CDR3 reads TGTGCCAGCAGCCCGACATATTCCTCCTACGAGCAGTACTTC.

The chain couples TRBV27 to TRBJ1-1; 10 bases fit TRBD1. This CDR3 spans 14 amino acids. Germline V gives CDR1 MNHEY, CDR2 SMNVEV (reference sequence). The junction had 7 bases not matched to a gene; V was cut back by 6 bases and J by 6 bases. CDR3 loop: CASRRTGGGPEAFF. As DNA, the CDR3 is TGTGCCAGCAGGAGGACAGGGGGAGGACCTGAAGCTTTCTTT.

This chain joins TRBV6-6 and TRBJ1-1, with TRBD1 matching over 9 bases. The germline gives CDR1 MNHNY, CDR2 SVGAGI (reference sequence). The CDR3 extends over 15 amino acids. V shed 7 bases, J shed 7 bases, and the junction held 13 bases outside the gene matches. The DNA for the CDR3 is TGTGCCAGCAAAATTTCACAGGGGGCGCGCAGTGAAGCTTTCTTT. Its protein product is CASKISQGARSEAFF.

The chain employs TRBV5-1 and TRBJ2-7; TRBD2 might be the D (5 bases). V was clipped by 0 bases and J by 6 bases, with 19 bases between them. The CDR3 is made up of 16 amino acids. The germline V gene encodes CDR1 SGHRS and CDR2 YFSETQ. CDR3 nucleotides: TGCGCCAGCAGCTTGGGCGGGCCGGGATCCACATCCGAGCAGTACTTC. Translation gives CASSLGGPGSTSEQYF.

The V gene is TRBV29-1, the J gene TRBJ2-1; 11 bases are shared with TRBD2. Germline V gene sequence: CDR1 SQVTM, CDR2 ANQGSEA. The V and J ends lost 7 bases and 4 bases, in that order; junction bases with no gene match: 6. The CDR3 length is 14 residues. CDR3 in amino acids: CSATGLAAYNEQFF. In DNA, the CDR3 is TGCAGCGCCACGGGACTAGCGGCTTACAATGAGCAGTTCTTC.

The chain joins TRBV6-1 to TRBJ1-1; D gene unclear. Germline CDR1 reads MNHNS; CDR2 reads SASEGT. The ends were cut back, 6 bases at V and 0 bases at J, with 11 bases in the middle. The CDR3 loop spans 14 amino acids. CDR3 bases: TGTGCCAGCAGAGAGATCGGTTTGAACACTGAAGCTTTCTTT. Translating it yields CASREIGLNTEAFF.

This chain uses TRBV27 with TRBJ2-1; 12 nucleotides align to TRBD2. Losses at the gene ends were 4 bases for V and 3 bases for J; bases not matched to a gene: 7. The CDR3 contains 17 residues. Germline loops: CDR1 MNHEY, CDR2 SMNVEV (reference sequence). CDR3 loop: CASSSIRLAGDYNEQFF. The CDR3 coding sequence is TGTGCCAGCAGTTCGATACGACTAGCGGGAGACTACAATGAGCAGTTCTTC.

The genes are TRBV9 and TRBJ1-5; the D gene is possibly TRBD1 (5 bases). CDR1 is SGDLS, CDR2 YYNGEE, per germline. This CDR3 has 15 residues. Trimming removed 4 bases at V and 3 bases at J, with 14 bases between. This CDR3 reads CASSPAGTPNQPQHF. Here the CDR3 DNA reads TGTGCCAGCAGCCCAGCAGGGACCCCCAATCAGCCCCAGCATTTT.

CDR3 in amino acids: CASSLGGPQETQYF. CDR3 coding DNA: TGTGCCAGCAGCTTAGGTGGGCCCCAAGAGACCCAGTACTTC. The J gene is TRBJ2-5, the V gene TRBV11-2; D remains unclear. Germline V gene lookup returns CDR1 SGHAT and CDR2 FQNNGV. The CDR3 totals 14 residues. V was pared by 1 base and J by 1 base, with 7 bases between.

V gene TRBV4-3 combines with J gene TRBJ2-1; TRBD2 might be the D (6 bases). Trimming shortened V by 4 bases and J by 1 base, and 14 bases separated the two germline ends. The CDR3 runs to 16 residues. Germline assignment: CDR1 LGHNA and CDR2 YSLEER. The CDR3 coding sequence is TGCGCCAGCAGCCCCGCGGGACGAGGGTCCTACAATGAGCAGTTCTTC. Encoded protein: CASSPAGRGSYNEQFF.

This chain uses TRBV4-2 with TRBJ2-2, with 8 bases matching TRBD2. The germline V gene has CDR1 LGHNA and CDR2 YNFKEQ. V trimming: 0 bases; J trimming: 6 bases; junction bases outside the gene matches: 3. The CDR3 has 15 residues. The CDR3 is CASSQETGGAGELFF. In nucleotides, the CDR3 is TGTGCCAGCAGCCAAGAAACGGGGGGGGCCGGGGAGCTGTTTTTT.

The rearrangement links TRBV5-1 to TRBJ2-3, with D tentatively TRBD1 (5 bases). The CDR3 has 15 residues. Trimming removed 1 base from V and 4 bases from J, with 13 bases in between. Germline loops: CDR1 SGHRS, CDR2 YFSETQ. CDR3: CASSLSPGRSDTQYF. The CDR3 nucleotides are TGCGCCAGCAGCTTGAGCCCAGGGCGATCAGATACGCAGTATTTT.

The rearrangement links TRBV5-1 to TRBJ2-1; TRBD2 matches at 8 bases. The CDR3 is 14 residues long. In germline, CDR1 is SGHRS, CDR2 YFSETQ. With 0 bases clipped from V and 6 bases from J, the junction kept 2 bases outside the gene matches. CDR3 in amino acids: CASSLAGGGNEQFF. In nucleotides, the CDR3 is TGCGCCAGCAGCTTGGCGGGAGGGGGCAATGAGCAGTTCTTC.

Worth noting for this clone: Different DNA sequences within this sample yield the same CDR3. The chain carries TRBV6-1 and TRBJ2-7; D gene unclear. The CDR3 consists of 14 residues. The germline V gene encodes CDR1 MNHNS and CDR2 SASEGT. Trimming took 3 bases from V and 1 from J, leaving 10 bases between them. CDR3 sequence: CASSEVGRSYEQYF. In DNA form, the CDR3 reads TGTGCCAGCAGTGAGGTGGGCCGATCCTACGAGCAGTACTTC.

The chain joins TRBV7-2 to TRBJ2-3; D unclear. Germline V gives CDR1 SGHTA, CDR2 FQGNSA. The CDR3 has 12 residues. With 7 bases removed from V and 2 bases from J, the gap between germline ends came to 7 bases. CDR3 loop: CASKWFTDTQYF. The CDR3 DNA sequence: TGTGCCAGCAAGTGGTTCACAGATACGCAGTATTTT.

Points on this clone: Other DNA sequences within the sample encode an identical CDR3. V is TRBV27 and J is TRBJ1-4; the D is unclear. Germline CDR1 is MNHEY and CDR2 is SMNVEV (reference sequence). The CDR3 runs to 11 residues. V was clipped by 2 bases and J by 8 bases, with 3 bases between them. The CDR3 here is CASSLGEKLFF. The CDR3 bases are TGTGCCAGCAGTTTAGGGGAAAAACTGTTTTTT.

This chain joins TRBV12-5 and TRBJ2-5; D is unresolved. Germline-derived CDR1 and CDR2 are LGHNT and FRNRAP. V was shortened by 2 bases and J by 5 bases, with 3 bases between the two germline ends. The CDR3 runs to 11 residues. The CDR3 region is CASGLKETQYF. In DNA form, the CDR3 reads TGTGCTAGTGGTTTGAAGGAGACCCAGTACTTC.

A remark on this clone: This same CDR3 is encoded by further DNA sequences in the sample. The CDR3 sequence is CASSPGLRETQYF. CDR3 nucleotides: TGTGCCAGCTCTCCCGGACTCCGAGAGACCCAGTACTTC. The V call is TRBV18, the J call TRBJ2-5; D may be TRBD2 (5 bases). Per the germline V gene, CDR1 is KGHSH and CDR2 is LQKENI. V gave up 6 bases and J gave up 4 bases, with 12 bases separating them. The CDR3 contains 13 residues.

DNA of the CDR3: TGTGCCAGCAGCGTAACTAGCGGGAGTCGTTTTATAGAGACCCAGTACTTC. It specifies CASSVTSGSRFIETQYF. V gene TRBV28 combines with J gene TRBJ2-5, with 11 bases that match TRBD2. The CDR3 runs 17 residues. V trimming: 6 bases; J trimming: 4 bases; junction bases outside the gene matches: 13. The germline CDR1 and CDR2 sequences are MDHEN and SYDVKM.

The genes are TRBV4-3 and TRBJ2-3; the D is unclear. Trimming left V 1 base short and J 0 bases short, with 8 bases between. The CDR3 loop spans 15 amino acids. The germline gives CDR1 LGHNA, CDR2 YSLEER. CDR3 coding DNA: TGCGCCAGCAGCCAAGGATTAGCAAGCACAGATACGCAGTATTTT. This encodes CASSQGLASTDTQYF.

The rearrangement links TRBV6-1 to TRBJ1-2; D may be TRBD1 (6 bases). Germline-derived CDR1 and CDR2 are MNHNS and SASEGT. This CDR3 contains 16 residues. The V end lost 1 base, the J end lost 4 bases, and 16 bases lay between the germline ends. The CDR3 reads CASSEGAGGVGYGYTF. Here the CDR3 DNA reads TGTGCCAGCAGTGAAGGCGCCGGGGGCGTTGGCTATGGCTACACCTTC.

The chain combines TRBV2 with TRBJ2-4; 11 bases are a match to TRBD2. This CDR3 is 13 amino acids long. The ends lost 8 bases at V and 16 bases at J; junction bases unmatched: 13. Germline loops: CDR1 SNHLY, CDR2 FYNNEI. CDR3 in DNA: TGTGCCAGCGGGCGCCTAGCGGGAGGCGAAGGATACTTC. Amino acid sequence: CASGRLAGGEGYF.

The chain couples TRBV28 to TRBJ1-2; D not resolved. Germline CDR1 MDHEN, CDR2 SYDVKM. Trimming cost V 4 bases and J 0 bases, with 12 bases left between them. The CDR3 is 15 amino acids. Here the CDR3 DNA reads TGTGCCAGCAGTTCCCTGGACGCCGCTAACTATGGCTACACCTTC. Translation gives CASSSLDAANYGYTF.

This rearrangement joins TRBV5-1 to TRBJ2-1; TRBD2 matches 11 bases. The CDR3 length is 19 residues. With 4 bases clipped from V and 5 bases from J, the junction kept 17 bases outside the gene matches. Per germline, CDR1 SGHRS and CDR2 YFSETQ. The CDR3 here is CASSMRLQLTSGTHNEQFF. The CDR3 DNA follows: TGCGCCAGCAGCATGCGGTTACAATTGACTAGCGGGACGCACAATGAGCAGTTCTTC.